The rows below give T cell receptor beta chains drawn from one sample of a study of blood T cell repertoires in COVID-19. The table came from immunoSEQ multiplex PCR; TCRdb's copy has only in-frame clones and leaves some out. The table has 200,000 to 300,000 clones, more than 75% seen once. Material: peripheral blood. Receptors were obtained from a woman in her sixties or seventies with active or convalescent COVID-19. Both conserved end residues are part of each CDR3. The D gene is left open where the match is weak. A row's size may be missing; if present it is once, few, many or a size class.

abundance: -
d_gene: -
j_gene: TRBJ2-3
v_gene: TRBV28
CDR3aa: CASSIGQSTDTQYF
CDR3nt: TGTGCCAGCAGTATTGGACAAAGCACAGATACGCAGTATTTT

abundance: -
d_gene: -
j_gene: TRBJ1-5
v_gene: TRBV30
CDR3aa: CAWNTGMGQPQHF
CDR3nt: TGTGCCTGGAATACAGGGATGGGTCAGCCCCAGCATTTT

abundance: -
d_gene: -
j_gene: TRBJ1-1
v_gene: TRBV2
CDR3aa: CASSRTVNTEAFF
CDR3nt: TGTGCCAGCAGTCGGACAGTGAACACTGAAGCTTTCTTT

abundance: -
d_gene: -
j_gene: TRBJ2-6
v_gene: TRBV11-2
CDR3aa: CASSLDPPTGANVLTF
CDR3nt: TGTGCCAGCAGCTTAGATCCCCCTACTGGGGCCAACGTCCTGACTTTC

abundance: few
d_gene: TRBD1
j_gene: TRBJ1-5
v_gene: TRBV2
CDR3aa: CASSPGQSNQPQHF
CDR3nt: TGTGCCAGCAGCCCGGGACAGTCCAATCAGCCCCAGCATTTT

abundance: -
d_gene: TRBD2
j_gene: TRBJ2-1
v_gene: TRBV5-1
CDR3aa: CASSLEGTSGGQSSYNEQFF
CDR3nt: TGCGCCAGCAGCTTGGAGGGGACTAGCGGGGGTCAGAGCTCCTACAATGAGCAGTTCTTC

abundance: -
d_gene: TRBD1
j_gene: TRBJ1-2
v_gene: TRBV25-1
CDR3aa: CASSSWTGGVGYTF
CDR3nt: TGTGCCAGCAGCTCGTGGACAGGGGGTGTTGGCTACACCTTC

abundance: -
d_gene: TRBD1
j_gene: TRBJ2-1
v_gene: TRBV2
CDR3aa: CASSLGQGANEQFF
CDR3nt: TGTGCCAGCAGTCTAGGACAGGGGGCCAATGAGCAGTTCTTC

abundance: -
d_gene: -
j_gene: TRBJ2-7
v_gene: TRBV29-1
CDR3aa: CSAGAPNSYEQYF
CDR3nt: TGCAGCGCAGGGGCCCCAAACTCCTACGAGCAGTACTTC

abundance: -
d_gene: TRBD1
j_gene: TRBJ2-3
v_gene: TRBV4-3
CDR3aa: CASSQATPSHRGRTDTQYF
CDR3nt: TGCGCCAGCAGCCAAGCAACGCCCTCACACAGGGGGCGCACAGATACGCAGTATTTT

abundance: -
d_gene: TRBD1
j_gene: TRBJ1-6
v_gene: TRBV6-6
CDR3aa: CASSYRDSNSPLHF
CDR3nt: TGTGCCAGCAGTTACAGGGACAGTAATTCACCCCTCCACTTT

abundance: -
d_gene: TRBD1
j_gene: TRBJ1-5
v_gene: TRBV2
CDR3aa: CASRRDRGGQPQHF
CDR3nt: TGTGCCAGCAGGAGGGACAGGGGGGGACAGCCCCAGCATTTT

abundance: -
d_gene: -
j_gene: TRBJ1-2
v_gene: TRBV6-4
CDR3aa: CASSLTLGDYGYTF
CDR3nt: TGTGCCAGCAGCTTGACATTAGGCGACTATGGCTACACCTTC

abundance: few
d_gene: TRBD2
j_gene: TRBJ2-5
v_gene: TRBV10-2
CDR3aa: CASRDLSGGLQETQYF
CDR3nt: TGCGCCAGCAGGGACCTGAGCGGGGGGCTCCAAGAGACCCAGTACTTC

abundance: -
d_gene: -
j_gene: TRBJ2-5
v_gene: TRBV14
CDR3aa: CASSQNSQETQYF
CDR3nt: TGTGCCAGCAGCCAAAACAGTCAAGAGACCCAGTACTTC

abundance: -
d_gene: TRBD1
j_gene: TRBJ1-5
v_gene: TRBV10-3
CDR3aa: CAIREEGAGNQPQHF
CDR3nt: TGTGCCATCAGGGAGGAGGGGGCGGGCAATCAGCCCCAGCATTTT

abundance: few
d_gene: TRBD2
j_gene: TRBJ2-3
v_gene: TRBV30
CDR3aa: CAWSPTSGGDTQYF
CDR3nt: TGTGCCTGGAGTCCCACTAGCGGGGGGGATACGCAGTATTTT

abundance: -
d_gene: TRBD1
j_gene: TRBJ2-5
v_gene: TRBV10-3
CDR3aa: CAISLGGEGARETQYF
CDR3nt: TGTGCCATCAGCCTAGGAGGAGAGGGGGCGCGGGAGACCCAGTACTTC

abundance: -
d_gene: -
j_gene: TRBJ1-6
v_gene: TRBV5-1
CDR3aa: CASSLGGVRGNSPLHF
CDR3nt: TGCGCCAGCAGCTTAGGGGGGGTAAGAGGTAATTCACCCCTCCACTTT

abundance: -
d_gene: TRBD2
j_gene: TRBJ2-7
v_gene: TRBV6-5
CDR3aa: CASRREAYEQYF
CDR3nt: TGTGCCAGCAGGCGGGAGGCCTACGAGCAGTACTTC

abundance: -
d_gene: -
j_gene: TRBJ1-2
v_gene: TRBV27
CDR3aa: CASSLSVLEGLNYGYTF
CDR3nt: TGTGCCAGCAGTTTATCGGTTCTGGAGGGCCTTAACTATGGCTACACCTTC

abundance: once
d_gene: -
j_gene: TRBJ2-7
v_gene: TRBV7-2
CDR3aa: CASSPEGGALYEQYF
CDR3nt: TGTGCCAGCAGCCCAGAGGGCGGGGCCCTCTACGAGCAGTACTTC

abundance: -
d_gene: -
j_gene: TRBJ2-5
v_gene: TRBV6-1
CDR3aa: CASTASETQYF
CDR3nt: TGTGCCAGCACCGCGTCAGAGACCCAGTACTTC

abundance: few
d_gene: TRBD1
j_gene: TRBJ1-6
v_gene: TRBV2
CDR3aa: CATRGQGDSPLHF
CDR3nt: TGTGCCACCAGGGGACAGGGAGACTCACCCCTCCACTTT

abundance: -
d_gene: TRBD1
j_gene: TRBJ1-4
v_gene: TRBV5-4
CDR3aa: CASSSRQGLNEKLFF
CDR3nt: TGTGCCAGCAGCTCCCGACAGGGCCTCAATGAAAAACTGTTTTTT

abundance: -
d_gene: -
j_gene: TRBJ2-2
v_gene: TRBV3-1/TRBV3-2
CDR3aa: CASSRGGRNTGELFF
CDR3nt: TGTGCCAGCAGCCGGGGGGGCCGGAACACCGGGGAGCTGTTTTTT

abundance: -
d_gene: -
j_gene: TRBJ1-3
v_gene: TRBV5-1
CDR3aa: CASSLGGSNSGNTIYF
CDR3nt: TGCGCCAGCAGCTTGGGTGGCAGTAACTCTGGAAACACCATATATTTT

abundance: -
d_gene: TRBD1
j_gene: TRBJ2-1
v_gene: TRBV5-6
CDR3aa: CASSPTGVGYNEQFF
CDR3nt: TGTGCCAGCAGCCCGACAGGGGTGGGATACAATGAGCAGTTCTTC

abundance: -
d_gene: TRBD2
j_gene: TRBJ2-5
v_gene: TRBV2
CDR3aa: CASRDFRREETQYF
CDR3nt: TGTGCCAGCAGGGACTTCCGGCGGGAGGAGACCCAGTACTTC

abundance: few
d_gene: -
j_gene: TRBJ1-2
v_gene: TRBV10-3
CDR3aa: CAISEERVLRKDYTF
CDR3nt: TGTGCCATCAGTGAGGAACGGGTTCTTCGTAAGGACTACACCTTC

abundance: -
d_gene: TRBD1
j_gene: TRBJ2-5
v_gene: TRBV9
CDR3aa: CASSPDRGRETQYF
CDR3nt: TGTGCCAGCAGCCCAGACAGGGGGAGAGAGACCCAGTACTTC

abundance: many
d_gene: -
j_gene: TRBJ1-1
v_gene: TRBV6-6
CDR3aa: CASSLAGTEAFF
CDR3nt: TGTGCCAGCAGTCTGGCGGGCACTGAAGCTTTCTTT

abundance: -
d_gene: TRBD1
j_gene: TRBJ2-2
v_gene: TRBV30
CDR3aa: CAWSAATGFGELFF
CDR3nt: TGTGCCTGGAGTGCCGCGACAGGGTTCGGGGAGCTGTTTTTT

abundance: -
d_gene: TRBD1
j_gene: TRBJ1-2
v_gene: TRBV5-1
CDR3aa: CASSWGTGGDYGYTF
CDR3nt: TGCGCCAGCAGCTGGGGGACAGGGGGCGACTATGGCTACACCTTC

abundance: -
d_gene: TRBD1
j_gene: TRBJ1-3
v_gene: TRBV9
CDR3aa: CASSSNWGQGSSGNTIYF
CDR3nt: TGTGCCAGCAGCTCCAATTGGGGACAGGGGAGCTCTGGAAACACCATATATTTT

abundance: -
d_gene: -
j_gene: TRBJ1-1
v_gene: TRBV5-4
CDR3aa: CASSPPQVGRAEAFF
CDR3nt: TGTGCCAGCAGCCCACCGCAGGTTGGGAGGGCTGAAGCTTTCTTT

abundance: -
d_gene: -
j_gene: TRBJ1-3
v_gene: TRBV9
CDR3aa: CASSVVPVFSGNTIYF
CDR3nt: TGTGCCAGCAGCGTAGTCCCAGTTTTCTCTGGAAACACCATATATTTT

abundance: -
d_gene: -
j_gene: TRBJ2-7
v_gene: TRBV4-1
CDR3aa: CASSHPGGARSSYEQYF
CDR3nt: TGCGCCAGCAGCCATCCTGGGGGGGCCCGGAGCTCCTACGAGCAGTACTTC

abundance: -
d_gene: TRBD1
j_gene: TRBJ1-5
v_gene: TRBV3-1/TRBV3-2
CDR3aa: CASSRGTGGDSNQPQHF
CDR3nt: TGTGCCAGCAGCCGCGGGACAGGGGGAGATAGCAATCAGCCCCAGCATTTT

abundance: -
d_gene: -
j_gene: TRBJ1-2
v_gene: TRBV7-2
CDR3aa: CASSLDTRSYGYTF
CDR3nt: TGTGCCAGCAGCTTGGACACACGATCCTATGGCTACACCTTC

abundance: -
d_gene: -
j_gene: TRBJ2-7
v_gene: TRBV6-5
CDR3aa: CASSYSAGVSYEQYF
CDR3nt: TGTGCCAGCAGTTACTCGGCAGGGGTAAGCTACGAGCAGTACTTC

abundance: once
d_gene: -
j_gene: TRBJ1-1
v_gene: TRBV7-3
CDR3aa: CASSLRVNQGRTEAFF
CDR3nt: TGTGCCAGCAGCTTAAGAGTCAATCAGGGCCGCACTGAAGCTTTCTTT

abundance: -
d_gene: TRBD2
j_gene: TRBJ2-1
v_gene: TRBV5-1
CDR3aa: CASSGGGGRRLAAYNEQFF
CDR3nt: TGCGCCAGCAGTGGCGGCGGGGGGCGAAGGCTAGCAGCCTACAATGAGCAGTTCTTC

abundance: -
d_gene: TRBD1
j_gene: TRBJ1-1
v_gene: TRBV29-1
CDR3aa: CSGTGGPLNTEAFF
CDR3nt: TGCAGTGGCACAGGGGGGCCCCTGAACACTGAAGCTTTCTTT

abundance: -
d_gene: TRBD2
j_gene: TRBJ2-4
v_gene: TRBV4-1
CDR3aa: CASSQGLAGGLRNIQYF
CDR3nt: TGCGCCAGCAGCCAAGGACTAGCGGGGGGGCTCAGGAACATTCAGTACTTC

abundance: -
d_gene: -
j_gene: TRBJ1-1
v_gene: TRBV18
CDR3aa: CASSPSTDDTEAFF
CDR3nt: TGTGCCAGCTCACCATCTACAGATGACACTGAAGCTTTCTTT

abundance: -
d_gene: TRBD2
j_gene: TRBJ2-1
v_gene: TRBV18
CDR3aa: CASSRDSGGNEQFF
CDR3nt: TGTGCCAGCTCCCGGGATAGCGGGGGGAATGAGCAGTTCTTC

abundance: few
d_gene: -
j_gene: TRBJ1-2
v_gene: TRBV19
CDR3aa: CASSMSGGNYGYTF
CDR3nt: TGTGCCAGTAGTATGTCCGGTGGTAACTATGGCTACACCTTC

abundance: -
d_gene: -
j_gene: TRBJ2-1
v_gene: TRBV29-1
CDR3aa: CSVALQGSYNEQFF
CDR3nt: TGCAGCGTGGCCCTACAGGGATCCTACAATGAGCAGTTCTTC

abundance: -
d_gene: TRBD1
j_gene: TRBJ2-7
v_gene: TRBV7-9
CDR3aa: CASSLGQGFYEQYF
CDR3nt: TGTGCCAGCAGCTTAGGACAGGGGTTTTACGAGCAGTACTTC

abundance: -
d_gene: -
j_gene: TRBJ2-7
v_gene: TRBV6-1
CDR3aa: CASSEMGTPLYEQYF
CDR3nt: TGTGCCAGCAGTGAAATGGGGACTCCACTCTACGAGCAGTACTTC

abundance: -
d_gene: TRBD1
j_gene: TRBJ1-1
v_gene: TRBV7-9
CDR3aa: CASSIRRGRENTEAFF
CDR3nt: TGTGCCAGCAGCATCCGAAGGGGGCGCGAGAACACTGAAGCTTTCTTT

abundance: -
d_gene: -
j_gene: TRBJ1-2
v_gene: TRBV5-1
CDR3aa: CASSLGQLNYGYTF
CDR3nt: TGCGCCAGCAGCTTGGGGCAATTAAACTATGGCTACACCTTC

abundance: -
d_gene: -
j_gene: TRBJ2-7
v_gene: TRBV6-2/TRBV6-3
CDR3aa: CASSYPLGSGEQYF
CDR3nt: TGTGCCAGCAGTTACCCCCTTGGGTCAGGAGAGCAGTACTTC

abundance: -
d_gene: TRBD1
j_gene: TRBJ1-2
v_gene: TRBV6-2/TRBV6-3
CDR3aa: CASSYDRGASYGYTF
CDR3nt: TGTGCCAGCAGTTACGACAGGGGAGCGTCCTATGGCTACACCTTC

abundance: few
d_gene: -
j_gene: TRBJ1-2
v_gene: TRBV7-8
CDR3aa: CASSLAAGLSYGYTF
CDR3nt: TGTGCCAGCAGCTTAGCCGCGGGGCTTTCCTATGGCTACACCTTC

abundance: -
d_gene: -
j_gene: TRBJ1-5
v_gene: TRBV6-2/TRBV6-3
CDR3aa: CASSYRGPQHF
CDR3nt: TGTGCCAGCAGTTACAGGGGGCCCCAGCATTTT

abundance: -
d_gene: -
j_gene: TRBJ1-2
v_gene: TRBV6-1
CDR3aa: CASSEGGVGGYTF
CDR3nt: TGTGCCAGCAGTGAAGGGGGGGTGGGTGGCTACACCTTC

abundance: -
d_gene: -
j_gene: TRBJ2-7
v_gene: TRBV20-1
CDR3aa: CSAPVNWEQYF
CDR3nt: TGCAGTGCTCCAGTTAATTGGGAGCAGTACTTC

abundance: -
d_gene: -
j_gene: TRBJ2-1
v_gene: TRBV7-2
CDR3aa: CASSLVGRAGRGNEQFF
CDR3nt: TGTGCCAGCAGCTTAGTTGGGCGGGCCGGTCGGGGCAATGAGCAGTTCTTC